Following are 2 T cell receptor beta chains from one sample sequenced in a study of PD-1 blockade in classical Hodgkin lymphoma. Every patient was affected by relapse after autologous stem cell transplantation, while exposure to brentuximab vedotin was not uniform. The method was immunoSEQ multiplex PCR; TCRdb's version includes in-frame clones alone and lacks a portion of them. The sample consists of about 97,000 clones, 65% to 85% of them appearing once. The specimen was peripheral blood mononuclear cells (PBMCs), collected at baseline. Source of these receptors: a human donor with classical Hodgkin lymphoma.

The V call is TRBV4-1, the J call TRBJ1-3; D perhaps matches TRBD1 (5 bases). The germline gives CDR1 MGHRA, CDR2 YSYEKL. This CDR3 contains 16 residues. The germline V and J ends were trimmed by 1 base and 5 bases, with 15 bases remaining between them. The CDR3 DNA reads TGCGCCAGCAGCCAAGGGACCGGGACGCAAAGAAACACCATATATTTT. It encodes CASSQGTGTQRNTIYF.

This clone has just a few counts. Here the CDR3 reads CASSSSGVYEQYF. CDR3 sequence (DNA): TGTGCCAGCAGTTCTAGCGGAGTATACGAGCAGTACTTC. The chain couples TRBV28 to TRBJ2-7, with 7 bases matching TRBD2. Germline assignment: CDR1 MDHEN and CDR2 SYDVKM. V was clipped by 4 bases and J by 4 bases; unmatched bases: 4. The CDR3 loop spans 13 amino acids. Based on the CDR3 plus reference TRBV28 and TRBJ2-7, the full variable domain is DVKVTQSSRYLVKRTGEKVFLECVQDMDHENMFWYRQDPGLGLRLIYFSYDVKMKEKGDIPEGYSVSREKKERFSLILESASTNQTSMYLCASSSSGVYEQYFGPGTRLTVT.